The entry that follows covers one T cell receptor beta chain sequence. This entry is derived from a study of CD8+CD57+ T cells in acquired aplastic anemia. Overall study context: The mean DNA yield obtained from sorted CD4+ and CD8+ cells came to 3 to 3.5 ug.

The length of the CDR3 is 12 residues. The V end lost 3 bases, the J end lost 3 bases, and 5 bases lay between the germline ends. The V gene's germline CDR1 is SGHTA and CDR2 FQGTGA. It was patients with CD8+CD57+ cell expansion by flow cytometry who were chosen for sequencing. Diagnosis of severe acquired aplastic anemia applied to all patients. For CDR3 and TCR beta VDJ profiling, genomic DNA was the template used. TCRdb itself ran the reads through MiXCR, one entry per CDR3 protein. Found here are under 150,000 distinct CDR3 sequences, nearly 40% of them singletons; the top ten hold about 3%. This sequence was found in a human donor with aplastic anemia. Sequencing input: sorted CD4+, CD8+, or CD8+CD57+ T cells (not recorded which) from PBMCs. The chain combines TRBV7-3 with TRBJ2-5; D unclear. The CDR3 DNA reads as TGTGCCAGCAGCTTGTGGGAAGAGACCCAGTACTTC. Protein: CASSLWEETQYF.